This TCR beta chain appears in the sequencing data of a study of T cells after yellow fever vaccination. In the case of this clonotype: The target antigen is unknown.

A universal primer site and UMIs were added as TCR cDNA was made by 5'RACE template switching. TCRdb used MiXCR to reprocess the 5' RACE reads, holding one entry per CDR3 protein. This table holds roughly 400,000 distinct CDR3 sequences, under 20% found once. Germline CDR1 MNHEY, CDR2 SVGAGI. Trimming stripped 0 bases from V and 3 bases from J, with 4 bases between. The CDR3 runs to 13 residues. Whole-study results and caveats: The secondary T-cell response peaked on day 5, not day 15, but was weaker. Most clones from primary vaccination resurfaced after the booster (96% CD4, around 91% CD8).

This receptor was taken from a man younger than 35 who received the YFV17D yellow fever vaccine. The sample here was PBMCs, taken before the yellow fever booster vaccination. The rearrangement links TRBV6-5 to TRBJ2-3; D call uncertain. CDR3 region: CASSYSWTDTQYF. For the CDR3, the DNA is TGTGCCAGCAGTTACTCCTGGACAGATACGCAGTATTTT.